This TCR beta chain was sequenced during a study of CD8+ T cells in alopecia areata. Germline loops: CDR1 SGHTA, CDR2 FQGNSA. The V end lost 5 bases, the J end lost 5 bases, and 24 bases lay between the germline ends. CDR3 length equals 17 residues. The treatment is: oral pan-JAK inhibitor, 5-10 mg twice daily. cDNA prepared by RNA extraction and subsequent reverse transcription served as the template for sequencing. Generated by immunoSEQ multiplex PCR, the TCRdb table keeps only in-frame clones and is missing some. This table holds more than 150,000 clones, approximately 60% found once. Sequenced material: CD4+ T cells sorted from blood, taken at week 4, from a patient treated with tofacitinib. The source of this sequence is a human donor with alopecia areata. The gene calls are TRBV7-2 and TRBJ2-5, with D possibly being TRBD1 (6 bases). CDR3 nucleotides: TGTGCCAGCAGCCCCCGCCCCAGGGGCGGGCAGGGGGAGACCCAGTACTTC. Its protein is CASSPRPRGGQGETQYF.